These T cell receptor beta chains were read from a single sample in a study of T cells in Graves' hyperthyroidism and ophthalmopathy. One entry per CDR3 protein, called by TCRdb with MiXCR from the multiplex PCR reads. The data contain roughly 500,000 distinct CDR3 sequences, around 24% of them singletons. The sample was blood. Receptors originate from a young woman with Graves' ophthalmopathy. CDR3s include the opening cysteine and the closing phenylalanine or tryptophan. A D gene is named only where the DNA matches it firmly. Expanded clones are given a class, and other clones once, few, many or no size at all.

V gene,J gene,clone size,D gene,CDR3 DNA,CDR3 protein
TRBV12-3/TRBV12-4,TRBJ2-5,many,.,TGTGCCAGCAGTTCCCTTTTGTACCAAGAGACCCAGTACTTC,CASSSLLYQETQYF
TRBV25-1,TRBJ2-7,.,.,TGTGCCAGCAGTGACCGGCGGACCTCACAAGACTACGAGCAGTACTTC,CASSDRRTSQDYEQYF
TRBV20-1,TRBJ1-2,many,.,TGCAGTGCTAGCGACAGAATACTCAGAGGCTACACCTTC,CSASDRILRGYTF
TRBV19,TRBJ2-2,.,.,TGTGCCAGTAGTCCAGGGTCTACCTATCGAAGAACCGGGGAGCTGTTTTTT,CASSPGSTYRRTGELFF
TRBV6-2/TRBV6-3,TRBJ2-2,many,TRBD2,TGTGCCAGCAGGGGGACTAGCCCCGGTGGGGAGCTGTTTTTT,CASRGTSPGGELFF
TRBV4-1,TRBJ2-2,few,.,TGCGCCAGCAGCCAAGGTGGGGGGCCTACCGGGGAGCTGTTTTTT,CASSQGGGPTGELFF
TRBV5-1,TRBJ2-7,few,TRBD2,TGCGCCAGCAGCTTGTGGTCGGGGGGCTCCTACGAGCAGTACTTC,CASSLWSGGSYEQYF
TRBV7-9,TRBJ1-1,.,.,TGTGCCAGCAGCTTACGGGCAGGGCCGAACACTGAAGCTTTCTTT,CASSLRAGPNTEAFF
TRBV10-3,TRBJ2-7,.,.,TGTGCCATCAGTGATGCCCGACGGTTAACCTACGAGCAGTACTTC,CAISDARRLTYEQYF
TRBV7-2,TRBJ1-2,many,.,TGTGCCAGCAGCTTCCACAGGAACGGTGACACCTTC,CASSFHRNGDTF
TRBV28,TRBJ1-2,.,.,TGTGCCAGCAAAGGGGGTTCGAACTATGGCTACACCTTC,CASKGGSNYGYTF
TRBV29-1,TRBJ1-1,many,.,TGCAGCACATTGGCCCTAGGCTCTGAAGCTTTCTTT,CSTLALGSEAFF
TRBV7-9,TRBJ2-5,few,.,TGTGCCAGCAGCTCAGTGGCCGGGCCAGAGACCCAGTACTTC,CASSSVAGPETQYF
TRBV20-1,TRBJ2-7,many,.,TGCAGTGCTAGAGACGGGCGGGACGGCTTGAACGAGCAGTACTTC,CSARDGRDGLNEQYF
TRBV29-1,TRBJ1-1,few,.,TGCAGCGTATCCCGGGACGCCACTGAAGCTTTCTTT,CSVSRDATEAFF